Sequencing of this T cell receptor (beta chain) was carried out in a study of control samples from healthy donors and cancer patients. This CDR3 is built from 16 residues. V lost 1 base to trimming and J lost 9 bases, with 21 bases between them. Germline CDR1 SGHDN, CDR2 FVKESK. TCRdb's copy holds only in-frame clones and misses some; the assay was immunoSEQ multiplex PCR. The sample carries around 70,000 clones, 94% recorded once. V and J are TRBV14 and TRBJ2-5; no reliable D call. What was sequenced was blood. This clonotype was obtained from a woman in her twenties or thirties in good health. The CDR3 loop is CASSQGPRSPKVAQYF. The CDR3 DNA reads TGTGCCAGCAGCCAAGGGCCACGGTCGCCAAAAGTAGCCCAGTACTTC.